This TCR beta chain appears in the sequencing data of a study of T cell responses to AZD1222 COVID-19 vaccine. This table comes from immunoSEQ multiplex PCR, and its TCRdb copy is limited to in-frame clones, with some not included. Among over 120,000 clones listed, around 92% were seen once. The germline gives CDR1 MNHEY, CDR2 SVGEGT. The CDR3 is 16 amino acids. Trimming cost V 5 bases and J 6 bases, with 20 bases left between them. Sequences were derived from peripheral blood, sampled 28 days after the second AZD1222 dose. J is TRBJ2-1 and V is TRBV6-2 or TRBV6-3, with a tentative D call TRBD1 (6 bases). The TCR originated in an adult who received the AZD1222 COVID-19 vaccine. This CDR3 is CASSTTGTGWVNEQFF. The CDR3 nucleotides are TGTGCCAGCAGTACCACGGGCACAGGGTGGGTCAATGAGCAGTTCTTC.